The T cell receptor (beta chain) under discussion was sequenced for a study of cytomegalovirus exposure and HLA in healthy donors. This clone appeared a single time. Its cognate antigen is unknown. CDR1 and CDR2 (germline): MGHRA, YSYEKL. CDR3 length: 16 amino acids. V gave up 7 bases and J gave up 8 bases; unmatched junction bases: 10. 13 Jbeta primers and 60 Vbeta primers were used for the PCR. TCRdb keeps only in-frame clones here, not all; method: immunoSEQ multiplex PCR. The data contain a few hundred thousand clones, around 79% of them seen just once; the ten biggest clones take up around 0.2%. Despite likely unrecorded immune exposures, the donors were nominally healthy at the time of sampling. Findings and limits, study-wide: HLA restriction was apparent for most CMV-associated TCR beta chains in a later analysis. Researchers reported in a later analysis that common viral pathogens appeared linked to several top clusters. Reports state that TCR beta sequences accurately predicted most subjects' HLA-A and HLA-B alleles.

Sequencing was performed on PBMCs. The clonotype originates from a girl aged 2 to 9 in good health and CMV-seronegative. The chain joins TRBV4-1 to TRBJ2-1; 14 positions match TRBD2. The CDR3 is CASTNTGTSGGYEQFF. The CDR3 nucleotides read TGCGCCAGCACCAACACAGGGACTAGCGGGGGATATGAGCAGTTCTTC.